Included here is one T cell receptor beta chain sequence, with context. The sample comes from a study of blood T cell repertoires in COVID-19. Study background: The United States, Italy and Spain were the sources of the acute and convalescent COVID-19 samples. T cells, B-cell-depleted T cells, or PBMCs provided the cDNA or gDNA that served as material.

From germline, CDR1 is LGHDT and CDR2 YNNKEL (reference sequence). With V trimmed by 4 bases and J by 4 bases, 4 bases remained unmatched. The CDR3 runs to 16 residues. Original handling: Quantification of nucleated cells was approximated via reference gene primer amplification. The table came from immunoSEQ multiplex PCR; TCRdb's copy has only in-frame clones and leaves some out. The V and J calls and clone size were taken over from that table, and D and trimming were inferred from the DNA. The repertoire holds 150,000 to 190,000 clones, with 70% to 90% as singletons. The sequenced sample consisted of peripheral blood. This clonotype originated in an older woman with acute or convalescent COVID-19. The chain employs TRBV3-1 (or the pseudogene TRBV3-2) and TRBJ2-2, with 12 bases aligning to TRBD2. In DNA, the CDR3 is TGTGCCAGCAGCCTTGGACTAGCGGGACCCACCGGGGAGCTGTTTTTT. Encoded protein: CASSLGLAGPTGELFF.